This TCR beta chain derives from a study of shared clonotypes between healthy human individuals. The study, taken as a whole, reports: The generation probabilities recorded for non-shared clonotypes fell below those of clonotypes shared by all four donors.

Positively selected for CCR7, the CD45RO-negative cells used as naive CD8 cells excluded terminally differentiated effector memory CD45RA+ cells. On this clone itself: Antigen: not known.

TCRdb's table, derived via immunoSEQ multiplex PCR, lists solely in-frame clones and lacks some. The sample holds around 620,000 clones; approximately 95% are singletons and the top ten take around 0.11%. Trimming shortened V by 3 bases and J by 0 bases, and 16 bases separated the two germline ends. Germline V lookup: CDR1 SGHDT, CDR2 YYEEEE. This CDR3 has 16 residues. The V call is TRBV5-6, the J call TRBJ2-7; possibly TRBD2 for D (6 bases). The specimen was naive CD8+ T cells sorted from blood. The receptor comes from a woman aged 30 to 39 in good health. The CDR3 sequence: CASSSGARGPSYEQYF. The CDR3 DNA sequence: TGTGCCAGCAGCTCCGGGGCGCGGGGCCCCTCCTACGAGCAGTACTTC.